This TCR beta chain was sequenced in a study of T cells expressing NK-cell markers. CDR3 length: 20 amino acids. The germline V gene encodes CDR1 MNHEY and CDR2 SVGEGT. TCRdb reprocessed the 5' RACE reads, with one entry per CDR3 protein and no DNA. This sample's table reports 25,000 to 35,000 distinct CDR3 sequences. The chain recombines TRBV6-2 or TRBV6-3 with TRBJ2-1; the D call of TRBD2 rests on TCRdb alone, since no DNA is present to check it. This clonotype was sampled from a woman aged 18 to 69 in good health. The sample taken for sequencing was blood T cells: a sorted CD56 or NKG2C T cell subset, CD4+ or CD8+ T cells, or bulk PBMC T cells (not recorded which). The CDR3 protein is CASSHSVIPLRTSSYNEQFF.